Shown below are 9 T cell receptor beta chains from a single sample sequenced in a study of T cell repertoires in cytomegalovirus infection. One entry per CDR3 protein, called by TCRdb with MiXCR from the reads. The repertoire includes about 740,000 distinct CDR3 sequences, roughly 35% of them detected once, and under 3% sits in the top ten. The sample comprised PBMCs. The receptors were sampled from a human donor in good health (CMV status not recorded). Some clones in this sample may be carry-over from other donors' samples.

The chain employs TRBV5-1 and TRBJ1-4, with D unclear. Trimming took off 0 bases at V and 8 bases at J, with 8 bases between the two ends. CDR3 length equals 13 residues. Germline lookup yields CDR1 SGHRS and CDR2 YFSETQ. In DNA form, the CDR3 reads TGCGCCAGCAGCTTGGAGGGCTTGGAAAAACTGTTTTTT. This translates into CASSLEGLEKLFF.

This clonotype was counted a single time. One junction end does not reproduce the germline sequence, and a read error may be involved. The rearrangement joins TRBV6-4 to TRBJ1-2; D perhaps matches TRBD1 (5 bases). In germline, CDR1 is MRHNA, CDR2 SNTAGT. The CDR3 totals 13 residues. The CDR3 DNA follows: TGTGCCCGCAGTCCGGACGGGACCTATGGCTACACCTTC. Translated, it gives CARSPDGTYGYTF.

This clonotype came up once. Possible read error: a much larger clone is one base away. The gene calls are TRBV7-2 and TRBJ1-5, with D hard to call. Trimming left V 3 bases short and J 9 bases short, with 18 bases between. The CDR3 sequence is 15 residues long. Per the germline V gene, CDR1 is SGHTA and CDR2 is FQGNSA. The CDR3 coding sequence is TGTGCCAGCAGCTTCGTTCACCTTATACCCACGCCCCAGCATTTT. Its translation is CASSFVHLIPTPQHF.

J is TRBJ1-5 and V is TRBV6-2 or TRBV6-3, with 9 bases that match TRBD1. V shed 10 bases and J 7 bases; nucleotides not matched to a gene: 11. The CDR3 covers 14 residues. Per the germline V gene, CDR1 is MNHEY and CDR2 is SVGEGT. CDR3 loop: CAIRQGVGGQPQHF. The DNA of the CDR3 is TGTGCCATCAGACAGGGGGTTGGAGGACAGCCCCAGCATTTT.

Only a few counts were recorded for this clonotype. The chain joins TRBV7-9 to TRBJ1-1; tentative D call: TRBD1 (5 bases). Germline V gene sequence: CDR1 SEHNR, CDR2 FQNEAQ (reference sequence). The CDR3 has 14 residues. Trimming pared 4 bases from V and 9 bases from J, leaving 18 bases between. The CDR3 sequence is CASSSETAWNQAFF. CDR3 DNA sequence: TGTGCCAGCAGCTCGGAGACAGCTTGGAACCAAGCTTTCTTT.

This clonotype was counted a few times. The chain recombines TRBV12-3 or TRBV12-4 with TRBJ2-7; D gene unclear. The CDR3 loop spans 15 amino acids. The ends were cut back, 3 bases at V and 0 bases at J, with 12 bases in the middle. The CDR3 is CASSLTSMSSYEQYF. The CDR3 DNA sequence: TGTGCCAGCAGTTTGACGAGTATGAGCTCCTACGAGCAGTACTTC.

The V gene is TRBV6-2 or TRBV6-3, the J gene TRBJ2-1; 10 bases are shared with TRBD2. This CDR3 comprises 15 residues. The junction had 6 bases not matched to a gene; V was cut back by 6 bases and J by 4 bases. Germline values: CDR1 MNHEY, CDR2 SVGEGT. The CDR3 DNA reads TGTGCCAGCAGCCCAAGCGGGGGGGGGTACAATGAGCAGTTCTTC. Encoded protein: CASSPSGGGYNEQFF.

This clonotype was observed a few times. An end of the junction does not agree with germline; a read error may underlie this. The rearrangement uses TRBV4-1 and TRBJ2-7; TRBD2 is a possible D gene (6 bases). Germline CDR1 and CDR2: MGHRA and YSYEKL. The CDR3 sequence is 15 residues long. This CDR3 is CASSQEGGNGYEQYF. The CDR3 bases are TGTGCCAGCAGCCAAGAAGGCGGGAACGGCTACGAGCAGTACTTC.

The gene calls are TRBV2 and TRBJ2-5; 9 nucleotides align to TRBD2. The CDR3 totals 16 residues. V gave up 7 bases and J gave up 1 base; unmatched junction bases: 10. The germline V gene encodes CDR1 SNHLY and CDR2 FYNNEI. CDR3 DNA sequence: TGTGCCAGCACGCGGGGGGGGCCAGGGTCCCAAGAGACCCAGTACTTC. It translates to CASTRGGPGSQETQYF.